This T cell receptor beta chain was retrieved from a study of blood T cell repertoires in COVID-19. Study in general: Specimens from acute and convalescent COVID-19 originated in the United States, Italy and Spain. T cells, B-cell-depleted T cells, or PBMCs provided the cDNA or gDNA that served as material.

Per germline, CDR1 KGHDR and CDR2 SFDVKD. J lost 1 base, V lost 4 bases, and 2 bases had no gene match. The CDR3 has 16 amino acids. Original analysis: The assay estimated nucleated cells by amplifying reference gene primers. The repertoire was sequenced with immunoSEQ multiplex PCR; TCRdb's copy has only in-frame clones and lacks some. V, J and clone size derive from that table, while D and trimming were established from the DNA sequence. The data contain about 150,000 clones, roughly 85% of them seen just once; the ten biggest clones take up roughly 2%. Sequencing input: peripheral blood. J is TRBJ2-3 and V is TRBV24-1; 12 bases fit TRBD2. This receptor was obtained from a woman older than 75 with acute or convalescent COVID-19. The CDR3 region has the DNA TGTGCCACCAGTGACGCTAGCGGGGGGGGCACAGATACGCAGTATTTT. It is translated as CATSDASGGGTDTQYF.